This T cell receptor (beta chain) came from a study of CD8+ T cells in alopecia areata. Study overall: Once tofacitinib had been taken for 6 to 18 months, 6 months off drug followed.

Treatment denoted: oral pan-JAK inhibitor, 5-10 mg twice daily. cDNA prepared by RNA extraction and subsequent reverse transcription served as the template for sequencing. TCRdb keeps only in-frame clones here, not all; method: immunoSEQ multiplex PCR. Found here are about 140,000 clones, 86% of them singletons; the top ten hold 13%. Germline V CDR1 and CDR2: MGHDK, SYGVNS. Germline trimming cut 3 bases from V and 5 bases from J; bases unmatched to any gene: 8. The CDR3 covers 16 residues. This clonotype originated in a human donor with alopecia areata. V usage is TRBV25-1 and J usage is TRBJ2-7, with 12 bases lining up with TRBD1. The source material was CD8+ T cells sorted from blood, sampled at week 4, from a patient treated with tofacitinib. Written as DNA, the CDR3 is TGTGCCAGCAGTGACCCCTTGGGGACAGGGGGCGACGAGCAGTACTTC. Its protein product is CASSDPLGTGGDEQYF.